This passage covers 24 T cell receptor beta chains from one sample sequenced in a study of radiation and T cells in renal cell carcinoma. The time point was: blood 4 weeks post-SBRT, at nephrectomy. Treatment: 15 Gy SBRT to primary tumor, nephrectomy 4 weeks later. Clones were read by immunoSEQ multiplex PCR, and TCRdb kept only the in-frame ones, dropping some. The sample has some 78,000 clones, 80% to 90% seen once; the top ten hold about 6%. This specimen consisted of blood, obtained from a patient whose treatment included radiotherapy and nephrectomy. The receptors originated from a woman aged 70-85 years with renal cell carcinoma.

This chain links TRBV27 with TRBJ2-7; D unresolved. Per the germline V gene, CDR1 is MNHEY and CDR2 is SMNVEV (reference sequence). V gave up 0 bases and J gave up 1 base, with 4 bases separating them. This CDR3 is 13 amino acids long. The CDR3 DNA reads TGTGCCAGCAGTTTATCCCCATCCTACGAGCAGTACTTC. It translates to CASSLSPSYEQYF.

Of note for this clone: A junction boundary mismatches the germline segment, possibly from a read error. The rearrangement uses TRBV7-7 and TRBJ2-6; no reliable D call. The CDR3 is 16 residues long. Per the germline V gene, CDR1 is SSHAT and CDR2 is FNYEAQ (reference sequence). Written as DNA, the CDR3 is TGTGCTAGCAGCTTAGGTGCCGGGTCTGGGGCCAACGTCCTGACTTTC. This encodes CASSLGAGSGANVLTF.

CDR3 DNA: TGTGCCACCCGGGGCTCTGGGGCCAACGTCCTGACTTTC. Its protein product is CATRGSGANVLTF. The chain couples TRBV27 to TRBJ2-6; TRBD2 might be the D (5 bases). The V and J ends lost 10 bases and 0 bases respectively, with 7 bases between them. Germline CDR1 reads MNHEY; CDR2 reads SMNVEV (reference sequence). This CDR3 contains 13 residues.

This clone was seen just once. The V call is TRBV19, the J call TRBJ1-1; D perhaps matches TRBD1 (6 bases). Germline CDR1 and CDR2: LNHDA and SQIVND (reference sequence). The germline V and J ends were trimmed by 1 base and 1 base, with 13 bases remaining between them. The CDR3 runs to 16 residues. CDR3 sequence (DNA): TGTGCCAGTAGTATAGGAGGGGGACGGTGGAACACTGAAGCTTTCTTT. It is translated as CASSIGGGRWNTEAFF.

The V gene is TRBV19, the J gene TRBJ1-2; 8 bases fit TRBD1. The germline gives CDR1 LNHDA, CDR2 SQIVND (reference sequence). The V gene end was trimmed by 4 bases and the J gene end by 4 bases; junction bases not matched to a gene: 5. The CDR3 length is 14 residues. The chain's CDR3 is CASSTRGRGYGYTF. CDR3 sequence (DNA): TGTGCCAGTAGTACCAGGGGGCGCGGCTATGGCTACACCTTC.

The CDR3 nucleotides are TGTGCCAGCACCCCCGGACAGGGGTTGATCTATGGCTACACCTTC. It codes for CASTPGQGLIYGYTF. V and J are TRBV28 and TRBJ1-2; 9 nucleotides align to TRBD1. This CDR3 has 15 residues. V shed 7 bases and J 4 bases; nucleotides not matched to a gene: 10. CDR1 MDHEN and CDR2 SYDVKM come from the germline V gene.

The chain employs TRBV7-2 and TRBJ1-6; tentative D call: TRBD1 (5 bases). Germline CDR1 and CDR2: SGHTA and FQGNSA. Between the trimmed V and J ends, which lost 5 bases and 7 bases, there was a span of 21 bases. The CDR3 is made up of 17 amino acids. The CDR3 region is CASSLFRDGLTNSPLHF. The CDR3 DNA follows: TGTGCCAGCAGCCTCTTCCGGGACGGCTTAACCAATTCACCCCTCCACTTT.

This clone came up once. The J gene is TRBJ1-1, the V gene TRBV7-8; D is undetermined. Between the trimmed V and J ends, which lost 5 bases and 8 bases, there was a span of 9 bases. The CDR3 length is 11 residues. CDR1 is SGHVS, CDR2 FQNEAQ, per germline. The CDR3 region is CASSDWKEAFF. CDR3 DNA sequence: TGTGCCAGCAGCGACTGGAAAGAAGCTTTCTTT. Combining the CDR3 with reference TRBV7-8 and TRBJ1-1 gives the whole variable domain GAGVSQSPRYKVAKRGQDVALRCDPISGHVSLFWYQQALGQGPEFLTYFQNEAQLDKSGLPSDRFFAERPEGSVSTLKIQRTQQEDSAVYLCASSDWKEAFFGQGTRLTVV.

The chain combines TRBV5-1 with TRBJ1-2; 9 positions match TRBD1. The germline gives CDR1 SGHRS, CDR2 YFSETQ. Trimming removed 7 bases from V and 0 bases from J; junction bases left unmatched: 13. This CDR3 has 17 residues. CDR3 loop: CASRPGTGTKANYGYTF. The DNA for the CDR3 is TGCGCCAGCCGCCCCGGGACAGGGACAAAAGCTAACTATGGCTACACCTTC.

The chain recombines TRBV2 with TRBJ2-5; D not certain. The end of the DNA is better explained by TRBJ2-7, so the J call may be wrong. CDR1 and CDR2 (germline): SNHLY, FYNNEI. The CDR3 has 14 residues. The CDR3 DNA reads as TGTGCCAGCAGTGAAGGTAGTCTCACCTACGAGCAGTACTTC. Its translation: CASSEGSLTYEQYF.

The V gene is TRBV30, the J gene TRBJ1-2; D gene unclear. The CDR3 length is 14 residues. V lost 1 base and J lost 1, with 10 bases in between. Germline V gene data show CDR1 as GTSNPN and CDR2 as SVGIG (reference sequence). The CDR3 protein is CAWSAMGLNYGYTF. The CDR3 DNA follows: TGTGCCTGGAGTGCTATGGGCCTTAACTATGGCTACACCTTC.

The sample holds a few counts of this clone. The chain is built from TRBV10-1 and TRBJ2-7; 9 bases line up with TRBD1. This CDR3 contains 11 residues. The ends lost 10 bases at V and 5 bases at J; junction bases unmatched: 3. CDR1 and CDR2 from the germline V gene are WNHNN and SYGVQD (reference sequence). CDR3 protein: CATWTGDEQYF. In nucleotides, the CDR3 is TGCGCCACCTGGACAGGGGACGAGCAGTACTTC.

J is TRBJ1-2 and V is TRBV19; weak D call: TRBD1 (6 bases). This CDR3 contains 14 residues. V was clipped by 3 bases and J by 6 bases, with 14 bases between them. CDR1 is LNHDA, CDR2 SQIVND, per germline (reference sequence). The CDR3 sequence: CASSMFSGEHGYTF. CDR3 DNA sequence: TGTGCCAGTAGTATGTTCTCAGGGGAGCATGGCTACACCTTC.

The CDR3 loop reads CASSFRPGGGTDTQYF. The CDR3 DNA follows: TGTGCCAGCAGCTTTAGGCCAGGGGGCGGCACAGATACGCAGTATTTT. V gene TRBV7-3 combines with J gene TRBJ2-3; 8 bases are shared with TRBD1. The CDR3 consists of 16 residues. From germline, CDR1 is SGHTA and CDR2 FQGTGA. After removal of 3 bases from V and 1 base from J, the junction contained 6 bases not matched to a gene.

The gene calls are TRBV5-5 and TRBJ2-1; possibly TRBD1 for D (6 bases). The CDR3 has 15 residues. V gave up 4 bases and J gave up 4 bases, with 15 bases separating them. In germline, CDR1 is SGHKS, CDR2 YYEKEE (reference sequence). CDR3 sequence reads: CASSNDRFSYNEQFF. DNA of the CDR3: TGTGCCAGCAGCAATGACAGGTTCTCTTACAATGAGCAGTTCTTC.

The CDR3, as DNA: TGTGCCAGCAGCGGACTAGACTACAATGAGCAGTTCTTC. It encodes CASSGLDYNEQFF. This chain uses TRBV7-8 with TRBJ2-1; 7 bases fit TRBD2. Germline CDR1 SGHVS, CDR2 FQNEAQ. CDR3 length: 13 residues. Trimming took 5 bases from V and 3 from J; bases not matched to a gene: 1.

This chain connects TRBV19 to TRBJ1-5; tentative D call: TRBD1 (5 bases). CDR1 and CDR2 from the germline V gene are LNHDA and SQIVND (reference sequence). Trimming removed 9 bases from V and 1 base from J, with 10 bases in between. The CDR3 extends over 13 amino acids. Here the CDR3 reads CASRGWSNQPQHF. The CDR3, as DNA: TGTGCCAGCCGGGGGTGGAGCAATCAGCCCCAGCATTTT. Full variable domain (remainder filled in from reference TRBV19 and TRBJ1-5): DGGITQSPKYLFRKEGQNVTLSCEQNLNHDAMYWYRQDPGQGLRLIYYSQIVNDFQKGDIAEGYSVSREKKESFPLTVTSAQKNPTAFYLCASRGWSNQPQHFGDGTRLSIL.

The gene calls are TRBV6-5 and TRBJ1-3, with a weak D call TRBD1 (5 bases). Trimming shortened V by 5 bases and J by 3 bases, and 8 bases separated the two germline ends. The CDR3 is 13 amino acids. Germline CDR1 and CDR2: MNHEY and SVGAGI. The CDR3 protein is CASSRGLGNTIYF. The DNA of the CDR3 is TGTGCCAGCAGTAGGGGCCTTGGAAACACCATATATTTT.

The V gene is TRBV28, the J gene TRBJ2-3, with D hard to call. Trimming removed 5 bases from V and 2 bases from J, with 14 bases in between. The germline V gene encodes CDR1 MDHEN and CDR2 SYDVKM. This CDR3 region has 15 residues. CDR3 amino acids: CASSPLPTYTDTQYF. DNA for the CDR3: TGTGCCAGCAGTCCCTTACCGACTTACACAGATACGCAGTATTTT.

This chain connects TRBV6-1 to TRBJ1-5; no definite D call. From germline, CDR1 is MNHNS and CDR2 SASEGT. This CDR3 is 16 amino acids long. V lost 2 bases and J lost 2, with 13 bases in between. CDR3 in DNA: TGTGCCAGCAGTGAAAGTTTAGGGTTGGGCAATCAGCCCCAGCATTTT. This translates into CASSESLGLGNQPQHF.

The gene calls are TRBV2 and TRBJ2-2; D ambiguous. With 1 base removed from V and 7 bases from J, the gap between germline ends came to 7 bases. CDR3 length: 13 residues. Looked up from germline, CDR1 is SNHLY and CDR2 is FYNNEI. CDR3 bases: TGTGCCAGCAGTGAAGAGTGGGTCGGGGAGCTGTTTTTT. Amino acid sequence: CASSEEWVGELFF.

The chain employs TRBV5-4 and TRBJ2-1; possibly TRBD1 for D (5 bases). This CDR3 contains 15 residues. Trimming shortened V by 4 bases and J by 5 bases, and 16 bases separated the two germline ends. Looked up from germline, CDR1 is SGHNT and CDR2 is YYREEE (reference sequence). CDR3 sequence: CASSRQGPSDNEQFF. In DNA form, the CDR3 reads TGTGCCAGCAGCCGGCAGGGTCCCAGCGACAATGAGCAGTTCTTC.

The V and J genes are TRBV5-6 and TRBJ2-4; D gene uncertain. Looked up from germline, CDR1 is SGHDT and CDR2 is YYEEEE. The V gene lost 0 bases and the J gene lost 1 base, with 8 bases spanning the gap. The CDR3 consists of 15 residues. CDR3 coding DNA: TGTGCCAGCAGCTTGGTCCTGGAGGCCAAAAACATTCAGTACTTC. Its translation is CASSLVLEAKNIQYF. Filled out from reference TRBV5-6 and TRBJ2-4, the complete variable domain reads DAGVTQSPTHLIKTRGQQVTLRCSPKSGHDTVSWYQQALGQGPQFIFQYYEEEERQRGNFPDRFSGHQFPNYSSELNVNALLLGDSALYLCASSLVLEAKNIQYFGAGTRLSVL.

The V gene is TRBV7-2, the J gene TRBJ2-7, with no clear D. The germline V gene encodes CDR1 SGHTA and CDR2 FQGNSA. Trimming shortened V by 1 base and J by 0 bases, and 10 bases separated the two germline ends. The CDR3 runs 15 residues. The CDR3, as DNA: TGTGCCAGCAGCTTAGGAGGTCGGTTCTCCTACGAGCAGTACTTC. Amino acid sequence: CASSLGGRFSYEQYF.